One sample yielded the 19 T cell receptor beta chains listed below, sequenced in a study of CD8 T cells in Susac syndrome. RNA, at roughly 0.5 to 1 ug, was reverse transcribed with random hexamers. Each CDR3 protein gets one entry after TCRdb re-called the immunoSEQ multiplex PCR reads with MiXCR. The table includes 150,000 to 200,000 distinct CDR3 sequences, 92% detected once. The specimen was CD4+ T cells from PBMCs. The receptors were gathered from a human donor in good health.

The rearrangement links TRBV6-2 or TRBV6-3 to TRBJ2-4, with 8 positions matching TRBD1. V shed 7 bases and J 8 bases; nucleotides not matched to a gene: 1. The germline CDR1 and CDR2 sequences are MNHEY and SVGEGT. CDR3 size: 11 residues. In nucleotides, the CDR3 is TGTGCCAGCAAGGACAGGGACATTCAGTACTTC. This gives the protein CASKDRDIQYF.

The CDR3 spells CAWSVWSGNTIYF. As DNA, the CDR3 is TGTGCCTGGAGTGTTTGGTCTGGAAACACCATATATTTT. The chain carries TRBV30 and TRBJ1-3, with D unclear. This CDR3 is 13 amino acids long. CDR1 and CDR2 from the germline V gene are GTSNPN and SVGIG (reference sequence). With 0 bases removed from V and 1 base from J, the gap between germline ends came to 4 bases.

This chain connects TRBV20-1 to TRBJ1-2; TRBD1 is a possible D gene (6 bases). Trimming stripped 2 bases from V and 6 bases from J, with 13 bases between. This CDR3 region has 13 residues. Germline CDR1 reads DFQATT; CDR2 reads SNEGSKA (reference sequence). The DNA of the CDR3 is TGCAGTGCTAGACCTTCAGGGGCCGATGGCTACACCTTC. Translating it yields CSARPSGADGYTF.

The CDR3 sequence: CATTGSGNQPQHF. In nucleotides, the CDR3 is TGTGCCACGACAGGGAGCGGCAATCAGCCCCAGCATTTT. The chain carries TRBV6-5 and TRBJ1-5; 7 nucleotides line up with TRBD1. Germline V lookup: CDR1 MNHEY, CDR2 SVGAGI. The ends lost 10 bases at V and 2 bases at J; junction bases unmatched: 5. This CDR3 region has 13 residues.

The CDR3 spells CASSSGTGAGANVLTF. Here the CDR3 DNA reads TGTGCCAGCAGCAGCGGGACAGGGGCTGGGGCCAACGTCCTGACTTTC. The chain couples TRBV7-6 to TRBJ2-6, with 10 bases that match TRBD1. CDR3 length equals 16 residues. CDR1 and CDR2 from the germline V gene are SGHVS and FNYEAQ. The junction had 3 bases not matched to a gene; V was cut back by 5 bases and J by 2 bases.

The chain joins TRBV5-1 to TRBJ2-7, with D uncertain. The CDR3 loop spans 16 amino acids. V shed 0 bases and J shed 3 bases, with 16 bases lying between them. Germline assignment: CDR1 SGHRS and CDR2 YFSETQ. CDR3: CASSLAGTSTIYEQYF. CDR3 coding DNA: TGCGCCAGCAGCTTGGCTGGAACCTCGACGATCTACGAGCAGTACTTC.

This chain joins TRBV5-1 and TRBJ2-7; weak D call: TRBD1 (5 bases). The CDR3 runs 14 residues. Trimming removed 0 bases at V and 3 bases at J, with 10 bases between. Germline values: CDR1 SGHRS, CDR2 YFSETQ. CDR3 residues: CASSLELTVYEQYF. In DNA, the CDR3 is TGCGCCAGCAGCTTGGAATTGACAGTCTACGAGCAGTACTTC.

V usage is TRBV5-1 and J usage is TRBJ1-1; D possibly corresponds to TRBD1 (5 bases). Germline V lookup: CDR1 SGHRS, CDR2 YFSETQ. Trimming cost V 4 bases and J 0 bases, with 19 bases left between them. CDR3 length: 17 residues. The CDR3 DNA is TGCGCCAGCAGCGCACTCCCCGGACGGGGGTTGAACACTGAAGCTTTCTTT. Amino acids: CASSALPGRGLNTEAFF. The full variable domain, with the rest looked up from reference TRBV5-1 and TRBJ1-1, is KAGVTQTPRYLIKTRGQQVTLSCSPISGHRSVSWYQQTPGQGLQFLFEYFSETQRNKGNFPGRFSGRQFSNSRSEMNVSTLELGDSALYLCASSALPGRGLNTEAFFGQGTRLTVV.

This clonotype has just one count. This chain uses TRBV12-3 or TRBV12-4 with TRBJ1-1; no reliable D call. Trimming shortened V by 3 bases and J by 0 bases, and 8 bases separated the two germline ends. This CDR3 is built from 14 residues. The CDR3, as DNA: TGTGCCAGCAGTTTTTCGACAATGAACACTGAAGCTTTCTTT. Amino acids: CASSFSTMNTEAFF.

This chain joins TRBV20-1 and TRBJ1-1; D not resolved. The CDR3 totals 12 residues. Germline V gene lookup returns CDR1 DFQATT and CDR2 SNEGSKA (reference sequence). The V end was cut by 3 bases, the J end by 8 bases, with 13 bases between. The CDR3 sequence: CSASALGNEAFF. CDR3 nucleotide sequence: TGCAGTGCTAGCGCTTTGGGAAACGAAGCTTTCTTT.

This clonotype has a single count. The V call is TRBV7-9, the J call TRBJ2-5; possibly TRBD1 or TRBD2 for D (5 bases each). Germline V lookup: CDR1 SEHNR, CDR2 FQNEAQ (reference sequence). Trimming removed 5 bases at V and 5 bases at J, with 15 bases between. CDR3 length equals 14 residues. CDR3 sequence: CASSLGTWPETQYF. The CDR3 nucleotides are TGTGCCAGCAGCCTCGGGACGTGGCCGGAGACCCAGTACTTC.

This chain connects TRBV2 to TRBJ2-1; D uncertain. Germline V gene lookup returns CDR1 SNHLY and CDR2 FYNNEI. This CDR3 region has 14 residues. V was cut by 2 bases and J by 12 bases, with 17 bases left in between. The CDR3 sequence: CASSESMWAAGQFF. CDR3 bases: TGTGCCAGCAGTGAATCCATGTGGGCAGCAGGGCAGTTCTTC.

The chain couples TRBV25-1 to TRBJ2-7, with D possibly matching TRBD2 (5 bases). Trimming stripped 1 base from V and 4 bases from J, with 11 bases between. Germline-derived CDR1 and CDR2 are MGHDK and SYGVNS. The CDR3 sequence is 14 residues long. The CDR3 region has the DNA TGTGCCAGCAGTGAATCGGGGAGCCATTACGAGCAGTACTTC. Protein product: CASSESGSHYEQYF.

This chain joins TRBV3-1 and TRBJ2-4; TRBD2 is a possible D gene (5 bases). Germline V CDR1 and CDR2: LGHDT, YNNKEL (reference sequence). This CDR3 has 14 residues. Trimming stripped 1 base from V and 7 bases from J, with 11 bases between. CDR3 residues: CASSQGRAGNIQYF. The CDR3 bases are TGTGCCAGCAGCCAAGGTCGGGCGGGCAACATTCAGTACTTC.

This chain uses TRBV6-1 with TRBJ2-2; 8 nucleotides align to TRBD1. CDR3 size: 15 residues. With 4 bases clipped from V and 4 bases from J, the junction kept 5 bases outside the gene matches. Germline CDR1 and CDR2: MNHNS and SASEGT. CDR3 nucleotide sequence: TGTGCCAGCAGTGGAAAAACAGGGGGCACCGGGGAGCTGTTTTTT. It yields the protein CASSGKTGGTGELFF.

This chain joins TRBV6-1 and TRBJ2-1; TRBD1 or TRBD2 may be the D gene (5 bases each). V lost 3 bases and J 4 bases, leaving 13 bases between the germline ends. The germline CDR1 and CDR2 sequences are MNHNS and SASEGT. This CDR3 is 15 amino acids long. The CDR3 bases are TGTGCCAGCAGTGACCGGGACCCTGCATACAATGAGCAGTTCTTC. Its protein is CASSDRDPAYNEQFF.

The chain has TRBV7-3 and TRBJ2-7; D could derive from TRBD1 or TRBD2 (7 bases each). Deletions cut 5 bases from V and 7 bases from J, with 15 bases between. The length of the CDR3 is 13 residues. Germline V gives CDR1 SGHTA, CDR2 FQGTGA. DNA of the CDR3: TGTGCCAGCAGCCCCCAGGGGGGGGATGAGCAGTACTTC. This translates into CASSPQGGDEQYF.

This clonotype has just one count. The J gene is TRBJ1-6, the V gene TRBV7-9; 9 nucleotides match TRBD1. The germline V gene has CDR1 SEHNR and CDR2 FQNEAQ (reference sequence). This CDR3 comprises 15 residues. The trim removed 5 bases at V and 10 bases at J, leaving 9 bases unmatched. The CDR3 DNA follows: TGTGCCAGCAGCCCCCGGACAGGGGCAGGGTCACCCCTCCACTTT. As protein: CASSPRTGAGSPLHF.

The V gene is TRBV6-1, the J gene TRBJ1-2; 8 bases fit TRBD1. J gave up 6 bases and V 5 bases, and 14 bases lay outside the gene matches. This CDR3 contains 16 residues. The germline gives CDR1 MNHNS, CDR2 SASEGT. CDR3 in DNA: TGTGCCAGCAGTCCACCGGACAGGGCCTTTATTGATGGCTACACCTTC. Its protein is CASSPPDRAFIDGYTF.